This T cell receptor beta chain was sequenced during a study of blood T cell repertoires in COVID-19. Clones were sequenced by immunoSEQ multiplex PCR, and TCRdb holds only the in-frame ones, with some missing. The data contain more than 95,000 clones, 65% to 90% of them singletons. V was pared by 5 bases and J by 5 bases, with 4 bases of the junction left unmatched. The CDR3 length is 13 residues. Germline values: CDR1 MNHEY, CDR2 SVGAGI. The clonotype was recovered from a man older than 75 with active or convalescent COVID-19. The sample taken for sequencing was peripheral blood. The chain uses TRBV6-5 and TRBJ1-2; 8 bases align to TRBD1. CDR3 loop: CASSLQGGYGYTF. The CDR3 DNA reads as TGTGCCAGCAGTCTACAGGGGGGGTATGGCTACACCTTC.